This T cell receptor (beta chain) is drawn from a study of beta chain features in type 1 diabetes. Reverse transcription of all isolated RNA meant that expressed TCRB transcripts were sequenced. The average output of naive, central memory and regulatory T cell samples was about 3.57 million reads. The protocol was immunoSEQ multiplex PCR, while the TCRdb copy is restricted to in-frame clones and leaves out a portion. Among approximately 730,000 clones listed, roughly 13% were seen once. Around 120 mL of blood, on average, came from one heparinised draw per donor. Sorting based on CD45RO/CCR7/CD25/CD127/CD95/CD27 separated CD4+ naive, central memory, regulatory and stem cell-like memory cells. Study outcomes and limitations: Whether HLA type influences TCRB rearrangement remained unresolved here. All four CD4+ subsets of Type 1 diabetes patients contained TCRB CDR3s that were moderately but significantly shorter.

With regard to this clone: The antigen is not known.

V was clipped by 5 bases and J by 9 bases; unmatched bases: 15. The germline V gene has CDR1 SEHNR and CDR2 FQNEAQ (reference sequence). This CDR3 comprises 16 residues. This receptor was taken from a young man with type 1 diabetes. The sample taken for sequencing was naive CD4+ T cells from blood. The chain links TRBV7-9 to TRBJ2-1; 8 nucleotides line up with TRBD2. Here the CDR3 reads CASSPLADHAGGEQFF. The CDR3 nucleotides read TGTGCCAGCAGCCCGTTAGCGGACCATGCGGGGGGTGAGCAGTTCTTC. Supplemented by reference TRBV7-9 and TRBJ2-1, the full variable domain reads DTGVSQNPRHKITKRGQNVTFRCDPISEHNRLYWYRQTLGQGPEFLTYFQNEAQLEKSRLLSDRFSAERPKGSFSTLEIQRTEQGDSAMYLCASSPLADHAGGEQFFGPGTRLTVL.